This T cell receptor (beta chain) was found in a study of breast tumors, draining lymph nodes, adjacent tissues. Notes on the study in general: The data were judged consistent with most tumor T cells coming from lymph node and expanding in tumor. Compared with basal-like, luminal-like tumors shared significantly more repertoire with nontumor tissue. That most tumor T cells come from lymph nodes remained unproven. Tumors had less TCR diversity than lymph nodes, more than nontumor tissue.

This clonotype has a count of ten or more. The antigen remains undetermined. Germline and junction disagree at one end, which may indicate a read error. The lymph nodes were axillary draining lymph nodes from breast cancer patients. MiXCR, applied by TCRdb to the multiplex PCR reads, yields one record per CDR3 protein. The sample shows tens of thousands of distinct CDR3 sequences, about 27% of them seen only once. CDR3 length: 12 residues. CDR1 is SEHNR and CDR2 is FQNEAQ in the germline V gene (reference sequence). The genes are TRBV7-9 and TRBJ2-7, with 8 bases matching TRBD1. This clonotype was obtained from a female donor with breast cancer. Some clones in this sample may be carry-over from other donors' samples. Sequences were obtained from axillary lymph node tissue. The CDR3, as DNA: TGTGCCAGCAGCTTAGTGGGGGGACAGGCACACTTC. Translated, it gives CASSLVGGQAHF.